This TCR beta chain originates from a study of cytomegalovirus exposure and HLA in healthy donors. Study in general: A subsequent analysis stated that the 100 to 150 validation repertoires were run on the same platform as the roughly 670 first-cohort repertoires.

Deletions cut 4 bases from V and 2 bases from J, with 11 bases between. From germline, CDR1 is MGHRA and CDR2 YSYEKL. The CDR3 is made up of 14 amino acids. Here immunoSEQ multiplex PCR was the method, and the copy in TCRdb shows in-frame clones only, minus some. The sample lists some 210,000 clones; about nine tenths were seen once. The rearrangement joins TRBV4-1 to TRBJ1-1; D gene unclear. This TCR derives from a woman younger than 30 in good health and CMV-seropositive. The source material was PBMCs. CDR3 sequence reads: CASSPREGNTEAFF. The DNA for the CDR3 is TGCGCCAGCAGCCCACGGGAGGGTAACACTGAAGCTTTCTTT.